This entry lists 21 T cell receptor beta chains sequenced from one sample in a study of shared clonotypes between healthy human individuals. Profiled with immunoSEQ multiplex PCR; TCRdb holds only in-frame clones, not every one. The sample contains millions of clones, over 85% of which appear only once. The specimen sequenced was naive CD4+ T cells sorted from blood. Specified subset: CD45RA+ positively selected. These receptors originate from a man aged 18 to 29 in good health.

The chain recombines TRBV5-1 with TRBJ2-2; D unresolved. Trimming shortened V by 1 base and J by 1 base, and 11 bases separated the two germline ends. The CDR3 contains 16 residues. Germline CDR1 reads SGHRS; CDR2 reads YFSETQ. This CDR3 is CASSLPSSLNTGELFF. The CDR3 DNA reads TGCGCCAGCAGCTTGCCGTCCTCACTGAACACCGGGGAGCTGTTTTTT.

Details on this clone: The same CDR3 is also encoded by other DNA sequences in this sample. The chain couples TRBV6-5 to TRBJ1-2; TRBD1 might be the D (6 bases). The CDR3 covers 13 residues. The germline CDR1 and CDR2 sequences are MNHEY and SVGAGI. V was shortened by 2 bases and J by 2 bases, with 6 bases between the two germline ends. The CDR3 DNA reads as TGTGCCAGCAGTTACGGGACAAACTATGGCTACACCTTC. As protein: CASSYGTNYGYTF.

This chain uses TRBV5-1 with TRBJ2-1; 8 bases line up with TRBD1. Trimming cost V 4 bases and J 6 bases; bases outside gene matches: 3. Germline V lookup: CDR1 SGHRS, CDR2 YFSETQ. The CDR3 totals 13 residues. CDR3 in amino acids: CASSKGQVNEQFF. CDR3 DNA: TGCGCCAGCAGCAAGGGACAGGTCAATGAGCAGTTCTTC.

V usage is TRBV11-2 and J usage is TRBJ1-5, with a tentative D call TRBD1 (6 bases). The length of the CDR3 is 14 residues. V lost 4 bases and J lost 3, with 10 bases in between. Germline lookup yields CDR1 SGHAT and CDR2 FQNNGV. The CDR3 sequence is CASSSGQYNQPQHF. CDR3 sequence (DNA): TGTGCCAGCAGCTCCGGACAGTACAATCAGCCCCAGCATTTT.

This rearrangement joins TRBV7-2 to TRBJ2-3; TRBD2 matches 11 bases. From germline, CDR1 is SGHTA and CDR2 FQGNSA. After removal of 5 bases from V and 1 base from J, the junction contained 8 bases not matched to a gene. The CDR3 totals 17 residues. The CDR3 DNA reads TGTGCCAGCAGCCCCCGGGGTAGCGGGAGGGGCACAGATACGCAGTATTTT. Translating gives CASSPRGSGRGTDTQYF.

The chain recombines TRBV30 with TRBJ1-2; no definite D call. The CDR3 length is 14 residues. From germline, CDR1 is GTSNPN and CDR2 SVGIG (reference sequence). Deletions cut 3 bases from V and 4 bases from J, with 15 bases between. The CDR3 nucleotides are TGTGCCTGGAGCCATTATCGGACGGCCTATGGCTACACCTTC. This translates into CAWSHYRTAYGYTF.

This rearrangement joins TRBV30 to TRBJ1-2; weak D call: TRBD1 (5 bases). Trimming shortened V by 2 bases and J by 2 bases, and 15 bases separated the two germline ends. The CDR3 sequence is 15 residues long. Germline loops: CDR1 GTSNPN, CDR2 SVGIG (reference sequence). The CDR3 nucleotides read TGTGCCTGGAGTCAAAAGGGGCTCCCGAACTATGGCTACACCTTC. Encoded protein: CAWSQKGLPNYGYTF. The entire variable domain, with the rest obtained from reference TRBV30 and TRBJ1-2, is as follows: SQTIHQWPATLVQPVGSPLSLECTVEGTSNPNLYWYRQAAGRGLQLLFYSVGIGQISSEVPQNLSASRPQDRQFILSSKKLLLSDSGFYLCAWSQKGLPNYGYTFGSGTRLTVV.

The gene calls are TRBV6-5 and TRBJ2-5; D may be TRBD1 (6 bases). This CDR3 has 16 amino acids. The ends were cut back, 4 bases at V and 3 bases at J, with 18 bases in the middle. CDR1 is MNHEY, CDR2 SVGAGI, per germline. For the CDR3, the DNA is TGTGCCAGCAGTTCCGCCCAGGGGAATAAGGAAGAGACCCAGTACTTC. Protein: CASSSAQGNKEETQYF.

V usage is TRBV12-5 and J usage is TRBJ2-1; 11 nucleotides line up with TRBD2. The germline V gene encodes CDR1 LGHNT and CDR2 FRNRAP. The CDR3 has 15 residues. J gave up 3 bases and V 5 bases, and 3 bases lay outside the gene matches. CDR3 coding DNA: TGTGCTAGTGGTCACGGACTAGCGGGCTACAATGAGCAGTTCTTC. Protein sequence: CASGHGLAGYNEQFF. Combining the CDR3 with reference TRBV12-5 and TRBJ2-1 gives the whole variable domain DARVTQTPRHKVTEMGQEVTMRCQPILGHNTVFWYRQTMMQGLELLAYFRNRAPLDDSGMPKDRFSAEMPDATLATLKIQPSEPRDSAVYFCASGHGLAGYNEQFFGPGTRLTVL.

The rearrangement links TRBV10-3 to TRBJ2-2; 8 bases map to TRBD1. Trimming took 7 bases from V and 1 from J; bases not matched to a gene: 8. The CDR3 covers 16 residues. Germline V gives CDR1 ENHRY, CDR2 SYGVKD. The CDR3, as DNA: TGTGCCATCACTTTGGGGACAGGAGGGAACACCGGGGAGCTGTTTTTT. Its translation is CAITLGTGGNTGELFF.

The rearrangement uses TRBV25-1 and TRBJ2-5; unclear D gene. V shed 2 bases and J shed 5 bases, with 6 bases lying between them. The CDR3 sequence is 12 residues long. Germline V gene lookup returns CDR1 MGHDK and CDR2 SYGVNS. This CDR3 reads CASSEPAETQYF. The CDR3 DNA reads TGTGCCAGCAGTGAACCCGCGGAGACCCAGTACTTC. The whole variable domain, filled in from reference TRBV25-1 and TRBJ2-5, reads EADIYQTPRYLVIGTGKKITLECSQTMGHDKMYWYQQDPGMELHLIHYSYGVNSTEKGDLSSESTVSRIRTEHFPLTLESARPSHTSQYLCASSEPAETQYFGPGTRLLVL.

The V and J genes are TRBV18 and TRBJ2-5; D may be TRBD1 or TRBD2 (5 bases each). CDR3 size: 13 residues. CDR1 and CDR2 (germline): KGHSH, LQKENI. Deletions cut 5 bases from V and 1 base from J, with 8 bases between. The CDR3 sequence: CASSARGQETQYF. In DNA form, the CDR3 reads TGTGCCAGCTCAGCGAGGGGCCAAGAGACCCAGTACTTC.

The CDR3 region is CASRGERWSNGYTF. The CDR3 DNA sequence: TGTGCCAGTCGGGGGGAGAGGTGGTCTAATGGCTACACCTTC. The gene calls are TRBV6-5 and TRBJ1-2; possibly TRBD1 for D (5 bases). Germline CDR1 and CDR2: MNHEY and SVGAGI. The CDR3 spans 14 residues. V gave up 9 bases and J gave up 6 bases, with 20 bases separating them.

This clone was picked up one time. The V gene is TRBV5-1, the J gene TRBJ2-1; no clear D. Per the germline V gene, CDR1 is SGHRS and CDR2 is YFSETQ. Trimming removed 2 bases from V and 6 bases from J, with 12 bases in between. The CDR3 runs to 14 residues. The CDR3 DNA is TGCGCCAGCAGCTTAAACATGGGTAGCAATGAGCAGTTCTTC. Residues: CASSLNMGSNEQFF. Full variable domain (outside the CDR3, taken from reference TRBV5-1 and TRBJ2-1): KAGVTQTPRYLIKTRGQQVTLSCSPISGHRSVSWYQQTPGQGLQFLFEYFSETQRNKGNFPGRFSGRQFSNSRSEMNVSTLELGDSALYLCASSLNMGSNEQFFGPGTRLTVL.

To note about this clone: The sample carries other DNA sequences with the same CDR3. The rearrangement links TRBV5-1 to TRBJ1-5; D is ambiguous. V lost 4 bases and J 4 bases, leaving 12 bases between the germline ends. CDR1 is SGHRS, CDR2 YFSETQ, per germline. The CDR3 extends over 14 amino acids. The chain's CDR3 is CASSPDSLNQPQHF. The CDR3, as DNA: TGCGCCAGCAGCCCGGACTCCCTAAATCAGCCCCAGCATTTT.

This clone turned up a few times. The genes are TRBV2 and TRBJ1-4, with 7 nucleotides matching TRBD1. CDR1 is SNHLY and CDR2 is FYNNEI in the germline V gene. This CDR3 is built from 14 residues. V was pared by 4 bases and J by 3 bases, with 2 bases of the junction left unmatched. The CDR3 DNA reads TGTGCCAGCAGTGCCGGGACAGCTAATGAAAAACTGTTTTTT. It encodes CASSAGTANEKLFF.

V usage is TRBV7-8 and J usage is TRBJ1-3; TRBD1 might be the D (6 bases). Germline V CDR1 and CDR2: SGHVS, FQNEAQ. This CDR3 has 14 amino acids. With 2 bases removed from V and 4 bases from J, the gap between germline ends came to 9 bases. This CDR3 reads CASSLTGPGNTIYF. DNA for the CDR3: TGTGCCAGCAGCTTAACAGGGCCCGGAAACACCATATATTTT.

The V and J genes are TRBV25-1 and TRBJ2-5; TRBD1 might be the D (7 bases). Per germline, CDR1 MGHDK and CDR2 SYGVNS. V lost 6 bases, J lost 5 bases, and 22 bases lay in between. The CDR3 loop spans 16 amino acids. This CDR3 is CASRGLTGEAGETQYF. CDR3 bases: TGTGCCAGCAGAGGCCTAACAGGGGAGGCAGGGGAGACCCAGTACTTC.

Turning to this clone: Other DNA sequences in the same sample also yield this CDR3. The chain recombines TRBV10-3 with TRBJ2-7; a possible D gene is TRBD1 (5 bases). The CDR3 has 12 residues. The V and J ends lost 2 bases and 3 bases respectively, with 5 bases between them. Germline CDR1 reads ENHRY; CDR2 reads SYGVKD. This chain's CDR3 is CAISEQGYEQYF. The CDR3 nucleotides are TGTGCCATCAGTGAGCAGGGCTACGAGCAGTACTTC.

The chain recombines TRBV27 with TRBJ1-2; D might be TRBD1 (5 bases). This CDR3 is 13 amino acids long. The V end lost 2 bases, the J end lost 8 bases, and 12 bases lay between the germline ends. Germline assignment: CDR1 MNHEY and CDR2 SMNVEV (reference sequence). The CDR3, as DNA: TGTGCCAGCAGTTTAAAGGGGCAGGGCGGCTACACCTTC. Protein: CASSLKGQGGYTF.

This chain uses TRBV19 with TRBJ2-2; 8 nucleotides align to TRBD2. The CDR3 is 16 residues long. Per the germline V gene, CDR1 is LNHDA and CDR2 is SQIVND (reference sequence). Losses at the gene ends were 3 bases for V and 2 bases for J; bases not matched to a gene: 5. The CDR3 spells CASSMGGTSNTGELFF. CDR3 DNA: TGTGCCAGTAGTATGGGCGGGACTAGTAACACCGGGGAGCTGTTTTTT. The full variable domain, with the rest looked up from reference TRBV19 and TRBJ2-2, is DGGITQSPKYLFRKEGQNVTLSCEQNLNHDAMYWYRQDPGQGLRLIYYSQIVNDFQKGDIAEGYSVSREKKESFPLTVTSAQKNPTAFYLCASSMGGTSNTGELFFGEGSRLTVL.